The present entry profiles one TCR beta chain with its context. The data stem from a study of control samples from healthy donors and cancer patients. J gave up 4 bases and V 0 bases, and 4 bases lay outside the gene matches. Germline V gene lookup returns CDR1 MGHRA and CDR2 YSYEKL. This CDR3 spans 15 amino acids. Repertoires were generated with immunoSEQ multiplex PCR, while TCRdb's copy carries only in-frame clones and drops some. This table has fewer than 200,000 clones, over 90% appearing once. This TCR derives from a woman between 25 and 40 years old in good health. Material for sequencing was blood. V usage is TRBV4-1 and J usage is TRBJ1-2; 8 nucleotides align to TRBD1. This chain's CDR3 is CASSQDAGGAYGYTF. The CDR3 nucleotides read TGCGCCAGCAGCCAAGATGCAGGGGGCGCCTATGGCTACACCTTC.